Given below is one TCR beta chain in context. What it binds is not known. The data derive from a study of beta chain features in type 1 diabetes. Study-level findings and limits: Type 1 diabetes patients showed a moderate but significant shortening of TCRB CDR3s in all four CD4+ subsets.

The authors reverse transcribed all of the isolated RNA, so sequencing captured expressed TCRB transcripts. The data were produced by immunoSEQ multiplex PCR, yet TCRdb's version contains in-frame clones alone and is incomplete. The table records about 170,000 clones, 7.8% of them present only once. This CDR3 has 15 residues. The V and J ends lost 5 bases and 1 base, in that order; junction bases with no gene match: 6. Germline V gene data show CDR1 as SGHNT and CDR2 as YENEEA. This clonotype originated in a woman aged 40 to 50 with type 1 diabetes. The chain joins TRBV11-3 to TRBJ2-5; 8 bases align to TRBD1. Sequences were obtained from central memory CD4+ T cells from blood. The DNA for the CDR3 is TGTGCCAGCAGCAGACAGGGGTTTTTCCAAGAGACCCAGTACTTC. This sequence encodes CASSRQGFFQETQYF.